This passage covers 5 T cell receptor beta chains from one sample sequenced in a study of T cell changes during pregnancy in multiple sclerosis. Assay: immunoSEQ multiplex PCR; the TCRdb copy retains only in-frame clones and omits some. The sample lists over 40,000 clones, 88% occurring once. Sequencing was performed on CD8+ T cells from peripheral blood mononuclear cells, taken after pregnancy. These receptors were taken from a female donor in good health, enrolled as a control in a pregnancy study.

The rearrangement joins TRBV7-3 to TRBJ1-1, with TRBD1 matching 9 bases. Trimming at V came to 3 bases and at J to 5 bases, leaving 4 bases not matched to a gene. Germline V gene data show CDR1 as SGHTA and CDR2 as FQGTGA. The CDR3 is made up of 14 amino acids. The CDR3 here is CASSFGQGSTEAFF. In DNA, the CDR3 is TGTGCCAGCAGCTTTGGACAGGGGAGTACTGAAGCTTTCTTT.

This clone was observed a handful of times. The rearrangement links TRBV7-9 to TRBJ1-2, with D uncertain. With 4 bases removed from V and 1 base from J, the gap between germline ends came to 16 bases. CDR3 length: 16 residues. Germline CDR1 is SEHNR and CDR2 is FQNEAQ (reference sequence). Written as DNA, the CDR3 is TGTGCCAGCAGCTCGCAGGCCCTTACCAATAACTATGGCTACACCTTC. It codes for CASSSQALTNNYGYTF.

V and J are TRBV7-9 and TRBJ2-1; 8 positions agree with TRBD2. The trim removed 11 bases at V and 4 bases at J, leaving 16 bases unmatched. This CDR3 is built from 16 residues. Germline V gives CDR1 SEHNR, CDR2 FQNEAQ (reference sequence). The CDR3 protein is CAESIKSGGQYNEQFF. In nucleotides, the CDR3 is TGTGCCGAGTCAATTAAAAGCGGGGGACAATACAATGAGCAGTTCTTC. The complete variable domain, with remaining parts taken from reference TRBV7-9 and TRBJ2-1, reads DTGVSQNPRHKITKRGQNVTFRCDPISEHNRLYWYRQTLGQGPEFLTYFQNEAQLEKSRLLSDRFSAERPKGSFSTLEIQRTEQGDSAMYLCAESIKSGGQYNEQFFGPGTRLTVL.

J is TRBJ1-1 and V is TRBV2; TRBD1 is a possible D gene (5 bases). Germline assignment: CDR1 SNHLY and CDR2 FYNNEI. CDR3 length equals 15 residues. Trimming left V 7 bases short and J 3 bases short, with 18 bases between. Written as DNA, the CDR3 is TGTGCCAGCACCGAGGAGGGAATGGGGGACACTGAAGCTTTCTTT. It is translated as CASTEEGMGDTEAFF.

The chain carries TRBV5-1 and TRBJ1-1, with D possibly being TRBD1 (5 bases). The germline CDR1 and CDR2 sequences are SGHRS and YFSETQ. This CDR3 is built from 15 residues. The ends were cut back, 1 base at V and 3 bases at J, with 13 bases in the middle. The CDR3 here is CASSLTPGWDTEAFF. DNA of the CDR3: TGCGCCAGCAGCTTGACTCCAGGGTGGGACACTGAAGCTTTCTTT.